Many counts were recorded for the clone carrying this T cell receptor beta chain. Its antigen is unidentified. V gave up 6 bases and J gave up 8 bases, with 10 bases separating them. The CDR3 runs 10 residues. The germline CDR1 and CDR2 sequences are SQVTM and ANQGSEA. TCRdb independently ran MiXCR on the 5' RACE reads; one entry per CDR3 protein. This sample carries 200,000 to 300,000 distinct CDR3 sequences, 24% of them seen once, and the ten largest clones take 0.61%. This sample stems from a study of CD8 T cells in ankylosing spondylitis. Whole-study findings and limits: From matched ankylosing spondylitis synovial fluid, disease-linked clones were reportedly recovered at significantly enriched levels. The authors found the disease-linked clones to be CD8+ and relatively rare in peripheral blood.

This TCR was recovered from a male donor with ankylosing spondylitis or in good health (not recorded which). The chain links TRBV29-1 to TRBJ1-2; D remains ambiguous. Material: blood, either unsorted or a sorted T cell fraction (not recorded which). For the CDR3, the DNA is TGCAGCGTCGATGCGGGGGGCTACACCTTC. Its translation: CSVDAGGYTF.